This T cell receptor beta chain is from a study of T cell responses to AZD1222 COVID-19 vaccine. Whole-study results and caveats: Clonal diversity was possibly underestimated; the donors were predominantly white British and more often female. Spike as a whole was targeted by vaccine-associated CD4 TCRs, dominant at 160-218 and 743-854. Repertoires were sampled only after the peak T cell response.

V shed 0 bases and J shed 12 bases, with 15 bases lying between them. The CDR3 covers 13 residues. CDR1 is SGDLS and CDR2 is YYNGEE in the germline V gene. Regarding this clone: Its specificity is not known.

The repertoire was sequenced with immunoSEQ multiplex PCR; TCRdb's copy has only in-frame clones and lacks some. The data show about 76,000 clones, with about three quarters seen just once and about 25% held by the top ten. This rearrangement joins TRBV9 to TRBJ1-2, with D unresolved. The sequence was obtained from an adult who received the MenACWY meningococcal vaccine as a control. The specimen was peripheral blood, collected 28 days after the second dose of the MenACWY control vaccine. For the CDR3, the DNA is TGTGCCAGCAGCGTAGATACCGCCCTTCCCCACACCTTC. This encodes CASSVDTALPHTF.